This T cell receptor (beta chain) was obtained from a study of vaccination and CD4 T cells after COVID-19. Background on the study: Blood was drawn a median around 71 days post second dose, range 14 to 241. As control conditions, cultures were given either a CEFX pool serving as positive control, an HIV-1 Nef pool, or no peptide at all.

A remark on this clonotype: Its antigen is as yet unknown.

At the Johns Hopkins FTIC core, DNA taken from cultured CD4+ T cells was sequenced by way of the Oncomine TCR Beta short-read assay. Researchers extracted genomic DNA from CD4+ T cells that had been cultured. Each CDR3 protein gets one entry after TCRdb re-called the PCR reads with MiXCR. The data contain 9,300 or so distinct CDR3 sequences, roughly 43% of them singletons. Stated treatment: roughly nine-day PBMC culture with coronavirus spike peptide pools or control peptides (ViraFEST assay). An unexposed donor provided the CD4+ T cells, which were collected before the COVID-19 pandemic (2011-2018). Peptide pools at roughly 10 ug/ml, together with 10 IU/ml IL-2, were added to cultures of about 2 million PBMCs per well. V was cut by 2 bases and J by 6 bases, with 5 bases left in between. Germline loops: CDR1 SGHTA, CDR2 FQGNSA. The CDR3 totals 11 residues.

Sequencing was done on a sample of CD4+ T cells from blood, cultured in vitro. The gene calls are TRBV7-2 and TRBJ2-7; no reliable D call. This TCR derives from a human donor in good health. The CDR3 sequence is CASSLLSEQYF. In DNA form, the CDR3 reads TGTGCCAGCAGCTTATTGTCCGAGCAGTACTTC.